The 18 T cell receptor beta chains in this list originate from one sample, sequenced in a study of blood T cell repertoires in COVID-19. TCRdb's table, derived via immunoSEQ multiplex PCR, lists solely in-frame clones and lacks some. The sample carries around 500,000 clones, approximately 90% recorded once. Material for sequencing was PBMCs or T cells enriched from blood (not recorded which). These receptors all stem from a woman aged 40 to 50 who had recovered from COVID-19.

Details on this clone: The sample has other DNA sequences that encode this CDR3 too. V gene TRBV4-1 combines with J gene TRBJ2-7; D remains unclear. Germline V gene sequence: CDR1 MGHRA, CDR2 YSYEKL. The V and J ends lost 2 bases and 4 bases respectively, with 6 bases between them. This CDR3 has 12 amino acids. CDR3 bases: TGCGCCAGCAGCCAACCCTCGTACGAGCAGTACTTC. Its translation is CASSQPSYEQYF.

V is TRBV6-5 and J is TRBJ2-7; D remains ambiguous. Germline lookup yields CDR1 MNHEY and CDR2 SVGAGI. This CDR3 is 14 amino acids long. Deletions cut 0 bases from V and 4 bases from J, with 10 bases between. CDR3 coding DNA: TGTGCCAGCAGTTACTCGAGGCTACCATACGAGCAGTACTTC. Protein: CASSYSRLPYEQYF.

DNA for the CDR3: TGTGCCAGCTCACTGACAAATCTGGGCAATCAGCCCCAGCATTTT. Its protein product is CASSLTNLGNQPQHF. The V and J genes are TRBV18 and TRBJ1-5; D gene unclear. Looked up from germline, CDR1 is KGHSH and CDR2 is LQKENI. The CDR3 has 15 residues. V was shortened by 4 bases and J by 2 bases, with 12 bases between the two germline ends.

The rearrangement uses TRBV27 and TRBJ1-1; D call uncertain. The CDR3 is 11 residues long. Germline CDR1 reads MNHEY; CDR2 reads SMNVEV (reference sequence). V shed 3 bases and J shed 5 bases, with 4 bases lying between them. The CDR3, as DNA: TGTGCCAGCAGTTTCAGTACTGAAGCTTTCTTT. It encodes CASSFSTEAFF.

V gene TRBV5-4 combines with J gene TRBJ2-5; maybe TRBD2 (5 bases). Trimming cost V 4 bases and J 4 bases, with 11 bases left between them. The length of the CDR3 is 13 residues. The V gene's germline CDR1 is SGHNT and CDR2 YYREEE (reference sequence). The CDR3 spells CASSPTTAETQYF. The CDR3 DNA sequence: TGTGCCAGCAGCCCGACTACGGCAGAGACCCAGTACTTC.

The CDR3 loop reads CASRKEGASYGYTF. As DNA, the CDR3 is TGTGCCAGCAGGAAAGAAGGGGCTTCCTATGGCTACACCTTC. The gene calls are TRBV27 and TRBJ1-2; possibly TRBD1 for D (5 bases). The V gene's germline CDR1 is MNHEY and CDR2 SMNVEV (reference sequence). Trimming left V 6 bases short and J 4 bases short, with 15 bases between. The CDR3 runs 14 residues.

The chain carries TRBV19 and TRBJ1-2; D possibly corresponds to TRBD1 (6 bases). The CDR3 covers 14 residues. CDR1 LNHDA and CDR2 SQIVND come from the germline V gene (reference sequence). Trimming left V 1 base short and J 8 bases short, with 14 bases between. CDR3 nucleotides: TGTGCCAGTAGTATAGGCGGTACAGGGAACGGCTACACCTTC. Translation gives CASSIGGTGNGYTF.

The rearrangement links TRBV6-6 to TRBJ2-7, with 9 bases matching TRBD1. Germline V CDR1 and CDR2: MNHNY, SVGAGI (reference sequence). The V and J ends lost 0 bases and 6 bases, in that order; junction bases with no gene match: 6. The CDR3 is made up of 15 amino acids. DNA of the CDR3: TGTGCCAGCAGTTACTCGAAGCGGACAGGGGTCGAGCAGTACTTC. Translation gives CASSYSKRTGVEQYF.

V gene TRBV19 combines with J gene TRBJ1-1; 9 nucleotides align to TRBD1. Per germline, CDR1 LNHDA and CDR2 SQIVND (reference sequence). The CDR3 consists of 16 residues. V gave up 2 bases and J gave up 0 bases; unmatched junction bases: 4. The DNA of the CDR3 is TGTGCCAGTAGTATAAAGGACAGGGGTATGAACACTGAAGCTTTCTTT. Its protein is CASSIKDRGMNTEAFF.

The V and J genes are TRBV29-1 and TRBJ1-1, with D possibly matching TRBD1 (5 bases). The CDR3 loop spans 12 amino acids. Germline CDR1 SQVTM, CDR2 ANQGSEA. V was shortened by 2 bases and J by 4 bases, with 8 bases between the two germline ends. Here the CDR3 reads CSVERGPTEAFF. The CDR3 DNA is TGCAGCGTTGAAAGGGGCCCCACTGAAGCTTTCTTT.

This chain links TRBV27 with TRBJ2-5, with a possible D match to TRBD1 (6 bases). Between the trimmed V and J ends, which lost 5 bases and 4 bases, there was a span of 20 bases. Germline CDR1 and CDR2: MNHEY and SMNVEV (reference sequence). This CDR3 is 16 amino acids long. The CDR3 DNA follows: TGTGCCAGCAGTGAGGGGGTTTTTCCCACAAGAGAGACCCAGTACTTC. Its protein is CASSEGVFPTRETQYF.

V usage is TRBV11-2 and J usage is TRBJ1-3; a possible D gene is TRBD1 (5 bases). This CDR3 is 15 amino acids long. Trimming took 5 bases from V and 4 from J, leaving 15 bases between them. Germline V gene sequence: CDR1 SGHAT, CDR2 FQNNGV. CDR3 protein: CASSPRGGKGNTIYF. The CDR3 DNA sequence: TGTGCCAGCAGCCCACGGGGGGGGAAAGGAAACACCATATATTTT. Based on the CDR3 plus reference TRBV11-2 and TRBJ1-3, the full variable domain is EAGVAQSPRYKIIEKRQSVAFWCNPISGHATLYWYQQILGQGPKLLIQFQNNGVVDDSQLPKDRFSAERLKGVDSTLKIQPAKLEDSAVYLCASSPRGGKGNTIYFGEGSWLTVV.

This clone was seen only once. The J gene is TRBJ2-1, the V gene TRBV12-5; possible D gene TRBD2, 6 bases. CDR3 length equals 14 residues. From germline, CDR1 is LGHNT and CDR2 FRNRAP. V lost 5 bases and J 5 bases, leaving 13 bases between the germline ends. CDR3 DNA: TGTGCTAGTGGTATGGGACTGGGTGACAATGAGCAGTTCTTC. Its protein product is CASGMGLGDNEQFF. Full variable domain (outside the CDR3, taken from reference TRBV12-5 and TRBJ2-1): DARVTQTPRHKVTEMGQEVTMRCQPILGHNTVFWYRQTMMQGLELLAYFRNRAPLDDSGMPKDRFSAEMPDATLATLKIQPSEPRDSAVYFCASGMGLGDNEQFFGPGTRLTVL.

The chain uses TRBV19 and TRBJ2-2; D not resolved. CDR3 length equals 13 residues. The germline V gene has CDR1 LNHDA and CDR2 SQIVND (reference sequence). V lost 0 bases and J lost 5, with 4 bases in between. The CDR3 sequence: CASSIDNTGELFF. The CDR3 nucleotides are TGTGCCAGTAGTATAGATAATACCGGGGAGCTGTTTTTT.

In this sample, this clone turned up once. The rearrangement uses TRBV7-2 and TRBJ2-7; TRBD2 aligns across 7 bases. Germline V gives CDR1 SGHTA, CDR2 FQGNSA. The CDR3 consists of 13 residues. The junction had 3 bases not matched to a gene; V was cut back by 5 bases and J by 2 bases. This CDR3 is CASSRGLPYEQYF. CDR3 DNA: TGTGCCAGCAGCCGGGGACTACCCTACGAGCAGTACTTC.

The CDR3 protein is CASSIGTSGSADTQYF. CDR3 nucleotide sequence: TGTGCCAGTAGTATTGGCACTAGCGGGAGCGCAGATACGCAGTATTTT. The J gene is TRBJ2-3, the V gene TRBV19, with 11 bases fitting TRBD2. The V gene end was trimmed by 3 bases and the J gene end by 4 bases; junction bases not matched to a gene: 6. Germline lookup yields CDR1 LNHDA and CDR2 SQIVND (reference sequence). The CDR3 totals 16 residues.

The rearrangement joins TRBV5-1 to TRBJ1-4, with a weak D call TRBD1 (6 bases). The CDR3 length is 12 residues. CDR1 and CDR2 (germline): SGHRS, YFSETQ. V was cut by 7 bases and J by 7 bases, with 11 bases left in between. The CDR3 sequence: CASQGFSEKLFF. The DNA for the CDR3 is TGCGCCAGCCAGGGGTTTAGTGAAAAACTGTTTTTT.

The chain has TRBV7-2 and TRBJ1-4; D remains ambiguous. Per germline, CDR1 SGHTA and CDR2 FQGNSA. This CDR3 spans 14 amino acids. The V gene lost 1 base and the J gene lost 3 bases, with 6 bases spanning the gap. The CDR3 coding sequence is TGTGCCAGCAGCTTAGGGGGAGCTAATGAAAAACTGTTTTTT. Amino acid sequence: CASSLGGANEKLFF.